These 28 T cell receptor beta chains were all obtained from the same sample, sequenced in a study of glioma-infiltrating T cells. Amplification of TCR alpha and beta CDR3 regions from RNA used iRepertoire nested multiplex PCR. TCRdb recomputed calls from the multiplex PCR reads with MiXCR, one row per CDR3 protein. The repertoire has 9,500 to 15,000 distinct CDR3 sequences, about 26% of them found once; the top ten carry 35% to 50%. The sample was glioma tissue, nonneoplastic brain tissue, or PBMCs (not recorded which). The receptors here all came from a human donor with low-grade glioma or glioblastoma, undergoing nonglioma brain surgery, or in good health (not recorded which).

This clonotype was observed many times. This rearrangement joins TRBV19 to TRBJ1-5, with D tentatively TRBD1 (5 bases). Germline V gene data show CDR1 as LNHDA and CDR2 as SQIVND (reference sequence). The CDR3 is 14 residues long. Trimming removed 7 bases from V and 5 bases from J, with 15 bases in between. CDR3 amino acids: CASTPGTEYQPQHF. Here the CDR3 DNA reads TGTGCCAGTACCCCAGGGACGGAGTATCAGCCCCAGCATTTT.

The chain is built from TRBV10-3 and TRBJ2-1, with 7 bases matching TRBD1. V lost 6 bases, J lost 0 bases, and 5 bases stayed unmatched. Germline V gives CDR1 ENHRY, CDR2 SYGVKD. This CDR3 comprises 15 residues. In DNA, the CDR3 is TGTGCCATCAGGGCCCGGGACAGCTCCTACAATGAGCAGTTCTTC. Translation gives CAIRARDSSYNEQFF.

In its sample, this clonotype was seen a few times. A read error may account for a junction end that differs from germline. The rearrangement links TRBV2 to TRBJ2-6; D gene ambiguous. This CDR3 is built from 14 residues. The V gene's germline CDR1 is SNHLY and CDR2 FYNNEI. Here the CDR3 DNA reads TGTGCCAGCGGTGACAACTCTGGGGCCAACGTCCTGACTTTC. This sequence encodes CASGDNSGANVLTF.

This clonotype is medium-sized. The V gene is TRBV7-9, the J gene TRBJ2-1; a possible D gene is TRBD2 (6 bases). The V gene's germline CDR1 is SEHNR and CDR2 FQNEAQ (reference sequence). The CDR3 has 15 residues. The germline V and J ends were trimmed by 1 base and 2 bases, with 9 bases remaining between them. The chain's CDR3 is CASSLDGRPYNEQFF. The CDR3, as DNA: TGTGCCAGCAGCTTAGACGGGAGACCCTACAATGAGCAGTTCTTC.

The chain links TRBV11-2 to TRBJ2-3; no firm D call. Trimming shortened V by 5 bases and J by 0 bases, and 3 bases separated the two germline ends. The CDR3 consists of 12 residues. CDR1 SGHAT and CDR2 FQNNGV come from the germline V gene. DNA for the CDR3: TGTGCCAGCAGCCAAAGCACAGATACGCAGTATTTT. This gives the protein CASSQSTDTQYF. The full variable domain, with the rest looked up from reference TRBV11-2 and TRBJ2-3, is EAGVAQSPRYKIIEKRQSVAFWCNPISGHATLYWYQQILGQGPKLLIQFQNNGVVDDSQLPKDRFSAERLKGVDSTLKIQPAKLEDSAVYLCASSQSTDTQYFGPGTRLTVL.

This clonotype has ten or more counts. The chain couples TRBV20-1 to TRBJ1-2; D is unclear. This CDR3 is built from 11 residues. CDR1 is DFQATT, CDR2 SNEGSKA, per germline (reference sequence). Trimming removed 2 bases at V and 5 bases at J, with 6 bases between. The CDR3: CSARIKYGYTF. CDR3 sequence (DNA): TGCAGTGCTAGAATAAAGTATGGCTACACCTTC.

This clonotype was seen ten or more times. The rearrangement uses TRBV20-1 and TRBJ2-5; D could derive from TRBD1 or TRBD2 (5 bases each). Trimming shortened V by 3 bases and J by 5 bases, and 7 bases separated the two germline ends. Germline V gives CDR1 DFQATT, CDR2 SNEGSKA (reference sequence). This CDR3 contains 11 residues. The CDR3: CSARWGETQYF. The CDR3, as DNA: TGCAGTGCTAGGTGGGGGGAGACCCAGTACTTC.

This clonotype has ten or more counts. This rearrangement joins TRBV4-1 to TRBJ1-5; tentative D call: TRBD1 (5 bases). This CDR3 is 15 amino acids long. Trimming removed 2 bases at V and 7 bases at J, with 15 bases between. Germline values: CDR1 MGHRA, CDR2 YSYEKL. The CDR3 spells CASSQTPDTNQPQHF. CDR3 DNA: TGCGCCAGCAGCCAAACACCGGACACAAACCAGCCCCAGCATTTT.

This clonotype was seen at least ten times. The rearrangement links TRBV27 to TRBJ1-2; tentative D call: TRBD1 (5 bases). Trimming shortened V by 3 bases and J by 4 bases, and 15 bases separated the two germline ends. The germline CDR1 and CDR2 sequences are MNHEY and SMNVEV (reference sequence). This CDR3 comprises 15 residues. This CDR3 is CASSLGPAEFYGYTF. The CDR3 DNA reads TGTGCCAGCAGTTTGGGGCCGGCGGAGTTCTATGGCTACACCTTC.

This chain uses TRBV4-1 with TRBJ2-7; D is unresolved. V was pared by 4 bases and J by 6 bases, with 37 bases between. The CDR3 spans 21 residues. Germline lookup yields CDR1 MGHRA and CDR2 YSYEKL. In DNA form, the CDR3 reads TGCGCCAGCAGCCTGATTGCCACCTCAGTGGTTGCGCGGAGTTCATTTGGCGAGCAGTACTTC. This gives the protein CASSLIATSVVARSSFGEQYF.

This clonotype appeared many times. The CDR3 here is CASNRDTNTEAFF. The CDR3 DNA sequence: TGTGCCAGCAACCGGGACACGAACACTGAAGCTTTCTTT. The J gene is TRBJ1-1, the V gene TRBV3-1; possibly TRBD1 for D (6 bases). Germline lookup yields CDR1 LGHDT and CDR2 YNNKEL (reference sequence). The length of the CDR3 is 13 residues. V lost 7 bases and J 1 base, leaving 10 bases between the germline ends.

The CDR3 region has the DNA TGTGCCAGCAGCCGAGAACGAGGGACTAGCGGGTCCACAATTTCCTACGAGCAGTACTTC. Encoded protein: CASSRERGTSGSTISYEQYF. This chain uses TRBV3-1 with TRBJ2-7; 12 bases map to TRBD2. CDR1 is LGHDT, CDR2 YNNKEL, per germline (reference sequence). With V trimmed by 4 bases and J by 1 base, 17 bases remained unmatched. The CDR3 totals 20 residues.

By frequency in the sample, this clonotype is medium-sized. V and J are TRBV6-1 and TRBJ1-5; unclear D gene. CDR3 length equals 14 residues. V lost 8 bases, J lost 2 bases, and 13 bases lay in between. Germline CDR1 and CDR2: MNHNS and SASEGT. For the CDR3, the DNA is TGTGCCAGCTCACAACCCGGGGGCAATCAGCCCCAGCATTTT. It is translated as CASSQPGGNQPQHF.

This clonotype has ten or more counts. The chain couples TRBV12-3 or TRBV12-4 to TRBJ1-5, with 7 bases fitting TRBD1. This CDR3 region has 14 residues. Germline trimming cut 3 bases from V and 6 bases from J; bases unmatched to any gene: 5. As DNA, the CDR3 is TGTGCCAGCAGTTTTACAGGGGATCGTCAGCCCCAGCATTTT. It encodes CASSFTGDRQPQHF.

This clonotype appeared many times. The V gene is TRBV15, the J gene TRBJ2-7; 9 nucleotides agree with TRBD2. The junction had 11 bases not matched to a gene; V was cut back by 1 base and J by 4 bases. Germline V gene lookup returns CDR1 LNHNV and CDR2 YYDKDF (reference sequence). The CDR3 spans 17 residues. The chain's CDR3 is CATSRGVLASGMYEQYF. The CDR3 DNA reads TGTGCCACCAGCAGAGGTGTTCTGGCTAGCGGGATGTACGAGCAGTACTTC.

On this clonotype itself: This could be a read error, since a much larger clone is one nucleotide away. This chain links TRBV6-6 with TRBJ2-1, with D maybe TRBD2 (6 bases). V was pared by 6 bases and J by 1 base, with 22 bases between. Germline V gene sequence: CDR1 MNHNY, CDR2 SVGAGI (reference sequence). There are 18 residues in the CDR3. The CDR3 DNA follows: TGTGCCAGCAGCTCCGGGGCTAGCGCGTATCGGTCCTACAATGAGCAGTTCTTC. As protein: CASSSGASAYRSYNEQFF.

This clonotype was detected once. A read error is possible here, since a much larger clone lies one base away. V gene TRBV2 combines with J gene TRBJ2-7, with D uncertain. Germline V gene lookup returns CDR1 SNHLY and CDR2 FYNNEI. The CDR3 has 11 amino acids. This CDR3 reads CASSGFEEQHF. CDR3 coding DNA: TGTGCCAGCAGTGGATTTGAGGAGCAGCACTTC.

The chain recombines TRBV2 with TRBJ1-1; TRBD1 is a possible D gene (6 bases). CDR1 is SNHLY and CDR2 is FYNNEI in the germline V gene. The CDR3 runs to 14 residues. The ends were cut back, 6 bases at V and 2 bases at J, with 13 bases in the middle. The CDR3 DNA reads as TGTGCCAGCAGGAGACAGGTTGATAACACTGAAGCTTTCTTT. Protein sequence: CASRRQVDNTEAFF.

Written as DNA, the CDR3 is TGCGCCAGCAGCCGATACTATTGGGACAGGGAAACAGATACGCAGTATTTT. This gives the protein CASSRYYWDRETDTQYF. The V gene is TRBV4-1, the J gene TRBJ2-3, with 9 bases identical to TRBD1. Per germline, CDR1 MGHRA and CDR2 YSYEKL. The V gene end was trimmed by 4 bases and the J gene end by 3 bases; junction bases not matched to a gene: 11. This CDR3 has 17 amino acids.

By its share, this clonotype is medium-sized. This chain connects TRBV6-1 to TRBJ1-5; D gene ambiguous. Per the germline V gene, CDR1 is MNHNS and CDR2 is SASEGT. The CDR3 spans 14 residues. V dropped 3 bases and J dropped 0 bases, with 6 bases sitting between them. CDR3 sequence reads: CASSEGSSNQPQHF. DNA for the CDR3: TGTGCCAGCAGTGAGGGCAGTAGCAATCAGCCCCAGCATTTT.

This clonotype was counted ten times or more. The chain combines TRBV27 with TRBJ2-6; D is possibly TRBD1 (6 bases). The V end lost 5 bases, the J end lost 2 bases, and 16 bases lay between the germline ends. CDR3 size: 17 residues. The germline CDR1 and CDR2 sequences are MNHEY and SMNVEV (reference sequence). CDR3 in DNA: TGTGCCAGCAGTGAATACAGGGTAACCGCTGGGGCCAACGTCCTGACTTTC. Translation: CASSEYRVTAGANVLTF.

The V gene is TRBV5-1, the J gene TRBJ2-7; TRBD2 aligns across 7 bases. Germline loops: CDR1 SGHRS, CDR2 YFSETQ. CDR3 length: 14 amino acids. The V segment lost 3 bases and the J segment 1 base; nucleotides outside the gene matches: 4. The CDR3 here is CASSSGTTSYEQYF. CDR3 DNA sequence: TGCGCCAGCAGCTCCGGGACTACGTCCTACGAGCAGTACTTC.

By proportion, this clonotype is medium-sized. CDR3 bases: TGTGCCAGCAGTGAAATCCGTGGGACTAGCGGCATCCCCATCCATGAGCAGTTCTTC. Protein: CASSEIRGTSGIPIHEQFF. The J gene is TRBJ2-1, the V gene TRBV6-1, with TRBD2 matching 11 bases. V gave up 2 bases and J gave up 8 bases; unmatched junction bases: 17. From germline, CDR1 is MNHNS and CDR2 SASEGT. The CDR3 is 19 residues long.

This clonotype was counted only a few times. The CDR3 reads CASRPGSSEGTQYF. The CDR3 bases are TGTGCCAGCAGACCGGGGAGTTCGGAGGGGACCCAGTACTTC. This chain uses TRBV5-4 with TRBJ2-5; tentatively, D is TRBD2 (6 bases). CDR1 is SGHNT and CDR2 is YYREEE in the germline V gene (reference sequence). This CDR3 has 14 residues. V was shortened by 5 bases and J by 7 bases, with 18 bases between the two germline ends. Looking up the rest from reference TRBV5-4 and TRBJ2-5 gives the full variable domain: ETGVTQSPTHLIKTRGQQVTLRCSSQSGHNTVSWYQQALGQGPQFIFQYYREEENGRGNFPPRFSGLQFPNYSSELNVNALELDDSALYLCASRPGSSEGTQYFGPGTRLLVL.

This clonotype has only a few counts. The chain has TRBV5-1 and TRBJ2-3; D call uncertain. The CDR3 contains 12 residues. Germline CDR1 and CDR2: SGHRS and YFSETQ. Trimming took 0 bases from V and 6 from J, leaving 5 bases between them. CDR3 in DNA: TGCGCCAGCAGCTTGGACCTGGATACGCAGTATTTT. This encodes CASSLDLDTQYF.

This clonotype was detected ten times or more. This chain uses TRBV4-1 with TRBJ1-1; D might be TRBD1 (5 bases). Germline CDR1 MGHRA, CDR2 YSYEKL. This CDR3 has 17 residues. V shed 1 base and J shed 4 bases, with 19 bases lying between them. The DNA for the CDR3 is TGCGCCAGCAGCCAAGTCCCCAGGGTGCATGGTCGCACTGAAGCTTTCTTT. Its protein is CASSQVPRVHGRTEAFF.

This clonotype was detected only a few times. The J gene is TRBJ1-1, the V gene TRBV7-6; perhaps TRBD1 as D (5 bases). Trimming stripped 6 bases from V and 8 bases from J, with 10 bases between. The CDR3 runs 11 residues. Germline CDR1 SGHVS, CDR2 FNYEAQ. For the CDR3, the DNA is TGTGCCAGCAGAGGGGACCTCGAAGCTTTCTTT. As protein: CASRGDLEAFF.

Many counts were recorded for this clonotype. J is TRBJ2-7 and V is TRBV6-1, with no clear D. This CDR3 has 15 residues. V was pared by 6 bases and J by 2 bases, with 17 bases between. Germline-derived CDR1 and CDR2 are MNHNS and SASEGT. The CDR3 sequence: CASSLRRQVTYEQYF. CDR3 nucleotide sequence: TGTGCCAGCAGCCTTCGGCGGCAGGTTACCTACGAGCAGTACTTC.